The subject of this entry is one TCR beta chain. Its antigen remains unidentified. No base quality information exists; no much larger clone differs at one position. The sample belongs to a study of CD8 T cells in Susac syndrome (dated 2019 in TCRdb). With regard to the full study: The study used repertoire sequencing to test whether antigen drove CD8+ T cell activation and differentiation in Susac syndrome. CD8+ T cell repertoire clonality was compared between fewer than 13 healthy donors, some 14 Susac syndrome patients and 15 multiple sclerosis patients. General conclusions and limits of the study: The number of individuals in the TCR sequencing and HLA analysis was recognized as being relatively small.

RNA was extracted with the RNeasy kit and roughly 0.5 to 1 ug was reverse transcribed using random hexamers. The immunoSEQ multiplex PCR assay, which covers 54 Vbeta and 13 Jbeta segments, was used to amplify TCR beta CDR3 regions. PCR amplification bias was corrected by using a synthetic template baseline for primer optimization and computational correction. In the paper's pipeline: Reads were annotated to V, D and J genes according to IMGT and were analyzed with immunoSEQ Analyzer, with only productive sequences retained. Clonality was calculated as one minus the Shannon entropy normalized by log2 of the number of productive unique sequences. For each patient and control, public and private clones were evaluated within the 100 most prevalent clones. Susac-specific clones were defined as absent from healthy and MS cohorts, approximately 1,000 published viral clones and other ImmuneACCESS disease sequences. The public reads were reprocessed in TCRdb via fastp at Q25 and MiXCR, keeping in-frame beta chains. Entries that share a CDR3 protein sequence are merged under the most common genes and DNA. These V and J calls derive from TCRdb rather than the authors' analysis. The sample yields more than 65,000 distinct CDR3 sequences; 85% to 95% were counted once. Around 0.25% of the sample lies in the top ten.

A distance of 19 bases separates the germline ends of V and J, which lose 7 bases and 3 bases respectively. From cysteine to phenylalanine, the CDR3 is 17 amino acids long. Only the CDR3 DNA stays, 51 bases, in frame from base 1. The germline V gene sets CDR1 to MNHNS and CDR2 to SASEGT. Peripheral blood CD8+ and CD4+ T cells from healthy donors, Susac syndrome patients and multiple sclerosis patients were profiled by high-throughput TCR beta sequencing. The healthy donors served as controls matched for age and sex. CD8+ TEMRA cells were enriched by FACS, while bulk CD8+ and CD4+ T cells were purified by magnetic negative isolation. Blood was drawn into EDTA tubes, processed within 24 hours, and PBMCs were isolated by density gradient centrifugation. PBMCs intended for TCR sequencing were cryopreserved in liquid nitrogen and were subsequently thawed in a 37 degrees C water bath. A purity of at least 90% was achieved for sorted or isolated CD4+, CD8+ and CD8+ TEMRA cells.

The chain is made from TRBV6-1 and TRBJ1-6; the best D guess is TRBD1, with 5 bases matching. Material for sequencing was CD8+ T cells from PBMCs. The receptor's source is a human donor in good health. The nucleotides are TGTGCCAGCACCTGGGAGCCCCCGGGGGACTATAATTCACCCCTCCACTTT. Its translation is CASTWEPPGDYNSPLHF.